This TCR beta chain was profiled in a study of cytomegalovirus exposure and HLA in healthy donors. Study-wide findings and caveats: Accounts indicate the classifier identified cytomegalovirus status with strong specificity and sensitivity. Confirmation was obtained in vitro that a few CMV-associated chains are specific for CMV antigens. The study labeled 164 TCR beta chains cytomegalovirus-associated.

The donors were part of the 120-subject validation cohort, which stood apart from the approximately 700-subject first cohort. This table comes from immunoSEQ multiplex PCR, and its TCRdb copy is limited to in-frame clones, with some not included. There are about 220,000 clones in the sample; over 80% occur only once, and 11% to 15% lies in the top ten. The germline CDR1 and CDR2 sequences are MDHEN and SYDVKM. This CDR3 is 14 amino acids long. Trimming removed 2 bases from V and 2 bases from J, with 10 bases in between. As concerns this clone: The antigen remains unidentified.

The chain links TRBV28 to TRBJ2-7; D could derive from TRBD1 or TRBD2 (5 bases each). The sample taken for sequencing was PBMCs. This sequence was found in a woman in her twenties or thirties in good health and CMV-seropositive. CDR3 sequence (DNA): TGTGCCAGCAGTTTAGATAGGGGACCCTACGAGCAGTACTTC. This gives the protein CASSLDRGPYEQYF.